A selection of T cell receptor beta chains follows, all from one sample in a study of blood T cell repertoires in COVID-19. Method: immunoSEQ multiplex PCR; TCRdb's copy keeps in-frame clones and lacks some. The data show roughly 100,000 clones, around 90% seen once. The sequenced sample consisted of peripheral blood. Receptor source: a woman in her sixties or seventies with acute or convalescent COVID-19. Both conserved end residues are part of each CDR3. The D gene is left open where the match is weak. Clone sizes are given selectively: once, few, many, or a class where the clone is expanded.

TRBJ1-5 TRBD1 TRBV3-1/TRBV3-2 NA CASSIRTGSQPQHF TGTGCCAGCAGCATCCGGACAGGGAGTCAGCCCCAGCATTTT
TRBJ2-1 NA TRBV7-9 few CASSVQNEQFF TGTGCCAGCAGCGTACAAAACGAGCAGTTCTTC
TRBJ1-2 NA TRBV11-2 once CASSSPRGVRTYGYTF TGTGCCAGCAGCTCCCCCCGGGGGGTCAGAACCTATGGCTACACCTTC
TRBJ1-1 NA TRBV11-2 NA CASSLDRGVTEAFF TGTGCCAGCAGCTTAGATCGGGGGGTCACTGAAGCTTTCTTT
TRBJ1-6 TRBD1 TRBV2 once CASSELTGTVNSPLHF TGTGCCAGCAGTGAACTGACCGGGACAGTTAATTCACCCCTCCACTTT
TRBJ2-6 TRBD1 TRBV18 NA CASSVTGTGSSGANVLTF TGTGCCAGCTCAGTCACCGGGACAGGGAGCTCTGGGGCCAACGTCCTGACTTTC
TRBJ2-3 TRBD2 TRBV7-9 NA CASSRTSGLITDTQYF TGTGCCAGCAGCCGGACTAGCGGGTTGATCACAGATACGCAGTATTTT
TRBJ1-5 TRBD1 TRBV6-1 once CASSEAWGQGRNQPQHF TGTGCCAGCAGTGAAGCTTGGGGACAGGGTAGGAATCAGCCCCAGCATTTT
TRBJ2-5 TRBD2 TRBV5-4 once CASTKTGGKETQYF TGTGCCAGCACCAAGACGGGAGGGAAAGAGACCCAGTACTTC
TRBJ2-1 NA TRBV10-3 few CAISKAWTTYYNEQFF TGTGCCATCAGTAAGGCGTGGACAACGTATTACAATGAGCAGTTCTTC
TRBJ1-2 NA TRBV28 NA CASSLAGRDYGYTF TGTGCCAGCAGTTTAGCGGGGAGGGACTATGGCTACACCTTC
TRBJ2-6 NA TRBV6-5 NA CASSATSTGANVLTF TGTGCCAGCAGCGCAACTAGCACTGGGGCCAACGTCCTGACTTTC
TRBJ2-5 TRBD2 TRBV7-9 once CASSYVRGGRETQYF TGTGCCAGCAGCTACGTACGGGGGGGCCGGGAGACCCAGTACTTC
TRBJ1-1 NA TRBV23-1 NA CASSQSLAGTRNTEAFF TGCGCCAGCAGTCAATCTCTCGCGGGGACTCGGAACACTGAAGCTTTCTTT
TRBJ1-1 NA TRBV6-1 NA CASSEIYFSGTEAFF TGTGCCAGCAGTGAAATCTACTTTTCGGGTACTGAAGCTTTCTTT
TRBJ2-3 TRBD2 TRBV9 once CASSVGRRLGLAGRTDTQYF TGTGCCAGCAGCGTAGGACGCAGGCTGGGACTAGCGGGTCGGACAGATACGCAGTATTTT
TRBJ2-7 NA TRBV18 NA CASSPQRDEQYF TGTGCCAGCTCACCACAGCGCGACGAGCAGTACTTC
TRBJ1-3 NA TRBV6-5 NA CASRYSGNTIYF TGTGCCAGTCGGTACTCTGGAAACACCATATATTTT
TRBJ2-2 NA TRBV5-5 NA CASSFEAGRAGELFF TGTGCCAGCAGCTTTGAAGCGGGTAGGGCCGGGGAGCTGTTTTTT
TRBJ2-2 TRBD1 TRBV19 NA CASSTTGGITGELFF TGTGCCAGTAGTACGACAGGGGGCATCACCGGGGAGCTGTTTTTT
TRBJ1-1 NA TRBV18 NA CASSGPAGQNTEAFF TGTGCCAGCTCGGGACCGGCGGGGCAGAACACTGAAGCTTTCTTT
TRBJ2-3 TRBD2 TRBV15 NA CATSRTTSGGTDTQYF TGTGCCACCAGCAGGACGACTAGCGGGGGCACAGATACGCAGTATTTT
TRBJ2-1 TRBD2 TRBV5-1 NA CASSLAWTSGNEQFF TGCGCCAGCAGCTTGGCCTGGACTAGCGGAAATGAGCAGTTCTTC
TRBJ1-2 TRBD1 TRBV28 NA CASSSRDRASGYTF TGTGCCAGCAGTTCCCGGGACAGGGCTTCTGGCTACACCTTC
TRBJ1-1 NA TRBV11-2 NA CASRYQVNTEAFF TGTGCCAGCAGATATCAGGTTAACACTGAAGCTTTCTTT
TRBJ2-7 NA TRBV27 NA CASFSPYF TGTGCCAGCTTTTCCCCTTACTTC
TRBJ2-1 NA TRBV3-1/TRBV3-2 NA CASSQESVPYNEQFF TGTGCCAGCAGCCAAGAGAGTGTGCCCTACAATGAGCAGTTCTTC
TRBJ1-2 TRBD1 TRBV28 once CASSYHPGQGIYGYTF TGTGCCAGCAGTTATCATCCGGGACAGGGAATTTATGGCTACACCTTC
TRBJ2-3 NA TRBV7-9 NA CASSLDSRGDTQYF TGTGCCAGCAGCTTAGATAGTCGAGGGGATACGCAGTATTTT
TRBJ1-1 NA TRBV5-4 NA CASSLDRIEAFF TGTGCCAGCAGCTTGGACAGGATCGAAGCTTTCTTT
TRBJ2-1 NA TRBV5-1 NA CASSLVLNEQFF TGCGCCAGCAGCTTGGTTCTCAATGAGCAGTTCTTC
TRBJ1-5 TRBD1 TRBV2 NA CAVGTVTNQPQHF TGTGCCGTGGGGACAGTAACAAATCAGCCCCAGCATTTT
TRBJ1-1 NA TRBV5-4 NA CASSLGQYTEAFF TGTGCCAGCAGCTTGGGACAGTACACTGAAGCTTTCTTT
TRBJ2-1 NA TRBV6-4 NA CASSLTGRNNEQFF TGTGCCAGCAGCTTGACAGGGAGGAACAATGAGCAGTTCTTC
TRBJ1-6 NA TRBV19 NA CASSIFRGNSPLHF TGTGCCAGTAGTATTTTCCGGGGTAATTCACCCCTCCACTTT
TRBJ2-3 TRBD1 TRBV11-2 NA CASSPSGQGSDTQYF TGTGCCAGCAGCCCCTCGGGACAGGGCTCAGATACGCAGTATTTT
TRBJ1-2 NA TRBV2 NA CASLQGRDNYGYTF TGTGCCAGCTTACAGGGAAGGGACAACTATGGCTACACCTTC
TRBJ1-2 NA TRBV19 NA CASTDSPPNNYGYTF TGTGCCAGTACGGACAGTCCTCCCAATAACTATGGCTACACCTTC
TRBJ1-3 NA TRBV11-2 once CASSLGGLGNTIYF TGTGCCAGCAGCTTAGGGGGGCTTGGAAACACCATATATTTT
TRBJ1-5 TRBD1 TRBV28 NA CASSITGVRNQPQHF TGTGCCAGCTCGATTACAGGGGTGAGGAATCAGCCCCAGCATTTT
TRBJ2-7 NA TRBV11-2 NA CASSLEAGPYEQYF TGTGCCAGCAGCTTAGAGGCAGGGCCCTACGAGCAGTACTTC
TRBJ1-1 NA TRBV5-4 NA CASSSFQQRNTEAFF TGTGCCAGCAGCTCTTTTCAACAGAGGAACACTGAAGCTTTCTTT
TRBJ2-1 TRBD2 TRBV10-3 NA CATKLTSGSENEQFF TGTGCCACAAAGCTGACTAGCGGGTCAGAAAATGAGCAGTTCTTC
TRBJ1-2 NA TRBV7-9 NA CASSLQGHQGYTF TGTGCCAGCAGCTTACAGGGACACCAAGGCTACACCTTC
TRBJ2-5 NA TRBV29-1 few CSVANQETQYF TGCAGCGTTGCCAACCAAGAGACCCAGTACTTC
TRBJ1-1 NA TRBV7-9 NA CASSPNLGGTEAFF TGTGCCAGCAGCCCAAACTTAGGGGGCACTGAAGCTTTCTTT
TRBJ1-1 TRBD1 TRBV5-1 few CASSLQGMYTEAFF TGCGCCAGCAGCTTACAGGGGATGTACACTGAAGCTTTCTTT
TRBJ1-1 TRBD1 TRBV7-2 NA CASSSWTGGENTEAFF TGTGCCAGCAGCTCCTGGACAGGGGGTGAAAACACTGAAGCTTTCTTT
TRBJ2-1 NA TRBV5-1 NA CASSLDLARYNEQFF TGCGCCAGCAGCTTGGATCTAGCGAGATACAATGAGCAGTTCTTC
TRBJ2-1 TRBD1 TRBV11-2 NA CASSLGQGEFF TGTGCCAGCAGCTTAGGGCAGGGGGAGTTCTTC
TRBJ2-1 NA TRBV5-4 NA CASSLANPHSYNEQFF TGTGCCAGCAGCTTGGCCAATCCCCACTCCTACAATGAGCAGTTCTTC